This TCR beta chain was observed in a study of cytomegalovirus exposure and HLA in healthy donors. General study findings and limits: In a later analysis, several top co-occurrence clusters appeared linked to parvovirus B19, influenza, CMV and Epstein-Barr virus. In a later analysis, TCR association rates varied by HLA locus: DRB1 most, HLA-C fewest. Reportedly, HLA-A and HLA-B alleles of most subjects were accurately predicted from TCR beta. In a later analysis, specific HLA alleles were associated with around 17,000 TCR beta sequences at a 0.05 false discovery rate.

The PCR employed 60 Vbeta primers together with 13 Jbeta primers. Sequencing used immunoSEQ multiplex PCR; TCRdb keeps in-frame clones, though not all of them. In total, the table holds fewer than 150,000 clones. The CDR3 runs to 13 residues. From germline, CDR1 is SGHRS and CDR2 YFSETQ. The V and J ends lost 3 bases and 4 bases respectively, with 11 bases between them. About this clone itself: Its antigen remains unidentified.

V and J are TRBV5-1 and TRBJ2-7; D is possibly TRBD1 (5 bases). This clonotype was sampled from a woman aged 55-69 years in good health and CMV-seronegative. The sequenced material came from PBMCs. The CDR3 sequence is CASSSGIGYEQYF. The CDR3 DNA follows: TGCGCCAGCAGCTCAGGGATTGGGTACGAGCAGTACTTC.